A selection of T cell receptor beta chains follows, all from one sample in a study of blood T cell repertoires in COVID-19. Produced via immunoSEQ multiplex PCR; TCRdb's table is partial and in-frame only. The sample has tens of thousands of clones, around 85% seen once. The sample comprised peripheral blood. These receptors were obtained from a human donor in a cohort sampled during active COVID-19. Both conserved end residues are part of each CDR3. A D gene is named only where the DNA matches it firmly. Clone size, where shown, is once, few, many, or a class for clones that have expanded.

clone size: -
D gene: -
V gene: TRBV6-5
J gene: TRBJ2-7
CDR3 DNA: TGTGCCAGCAGTTACTCTGGGGCTTCTTCCTACGAGCAGTACTTC
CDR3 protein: CASSYSGASSYEQYF

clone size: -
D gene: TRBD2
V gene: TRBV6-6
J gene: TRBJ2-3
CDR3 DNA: TGTGCCAGCAGTTCGGGGGGGGGCACAGATACGCAGTATTTT
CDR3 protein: CASSSGGGTDTQYF

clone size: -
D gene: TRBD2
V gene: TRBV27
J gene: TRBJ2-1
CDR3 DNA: TGTGCCAGCAGAGGACTAGCGGGGGGGGGAGAGCAGTTCTTC
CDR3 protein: CASRGLAGGGEQFF

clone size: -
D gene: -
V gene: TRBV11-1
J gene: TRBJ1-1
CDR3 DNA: TGTGCCAGCAGCCGCAGGGAGAACACTGAAGCTTTCTTT
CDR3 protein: CASSRRENTEAFF

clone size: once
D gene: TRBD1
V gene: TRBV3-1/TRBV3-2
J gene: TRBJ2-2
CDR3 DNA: TGTGCCAGCAGCCAAGAGTTGGGACAGGGATCGGGGGAGCTGTTTTTT
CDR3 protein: CASSQELGQGSGELFF

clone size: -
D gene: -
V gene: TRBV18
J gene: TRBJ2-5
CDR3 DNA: TGTGCCAGCTCACCACCAAGTACACGACAAGAGACCCAGTACTTC
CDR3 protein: CASSPPSTRQETQYF

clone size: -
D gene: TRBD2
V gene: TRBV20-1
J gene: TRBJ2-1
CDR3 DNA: TGCAGTGCTAGTGTGGCTAGCGGGGGAAACCTGGAGCAGTTCTTC
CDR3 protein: CSASVASGGNLEQFF

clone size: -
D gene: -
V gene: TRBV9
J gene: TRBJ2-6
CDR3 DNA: TGTGCCAGCAGCGTATCAGGTTCTGGGGCCAACGTCCTGACTTTC
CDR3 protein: CASSVSGSGANVLTF

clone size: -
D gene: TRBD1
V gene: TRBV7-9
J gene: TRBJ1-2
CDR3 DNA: TGTGCCAGCAGCTTACCCGGACAGGAAGACTATGGCTACACCTTC
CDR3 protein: CASSLPGQEDYGYTF

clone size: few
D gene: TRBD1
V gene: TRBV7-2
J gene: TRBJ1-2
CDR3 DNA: TGTGCCAGCAGCTTAGGAGGGGACAGGGGGGGCTATGGCTACACCTTC
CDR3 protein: CASSLGGDRGGYGYTF

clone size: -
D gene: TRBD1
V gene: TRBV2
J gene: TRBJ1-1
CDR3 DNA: TGTGCCAGCAGTGAAGCGGGGGTAAAAGGACAGGGGCCATCTATGAACACTGAAGCTTTCTTT
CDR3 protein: CASSEAGVKGQGPSMNTEAFF

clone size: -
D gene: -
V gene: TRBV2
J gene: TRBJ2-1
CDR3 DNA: TGTGCCAGCGAAGTTTATTACAGGGCCGCGACCAATGAGCAGTTCTTC
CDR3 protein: CASEVYYRAATNEQFF

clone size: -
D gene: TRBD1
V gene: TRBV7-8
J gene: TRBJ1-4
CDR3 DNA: TGTGCCAGCAGCTCCCCGGGACAGGGATCGACGGAAAAACTGTTTTTT
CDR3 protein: CASSSPGQGSTEKLFF

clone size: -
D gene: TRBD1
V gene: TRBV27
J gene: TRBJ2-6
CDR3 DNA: TGTGCCAGCAGCCGACTCCTCGACAGGGGGCTATCTGGGGCCAACGTCCTGACTTTC
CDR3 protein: CASSRLLDRGLSGANVLTF

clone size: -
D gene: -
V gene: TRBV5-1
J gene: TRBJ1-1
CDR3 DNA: TGCGCCAGCAGCTTCTCCGCCCCAAGCGCTGAAGCTTTCTTT
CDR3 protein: CASSFSAPSAEAFF

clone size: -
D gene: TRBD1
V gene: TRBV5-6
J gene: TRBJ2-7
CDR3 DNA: TGTGCCAGCAGCTCCCCCGGGACAGGATCAGTGCAGTACTTC
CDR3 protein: CASSSPGTGSVQYF

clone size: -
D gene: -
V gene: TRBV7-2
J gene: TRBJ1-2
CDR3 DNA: TGTGCCAGCAGCTTGAGCAGGGAAGATGGCTACACCTTC
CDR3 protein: CASSLSREDGYTF

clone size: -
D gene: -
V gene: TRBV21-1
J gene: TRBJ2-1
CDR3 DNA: TGTGCCAGCAGCAAGCCGGGACAGGGTTCCCTAATGCGCAATGAGCAGTTCTTC
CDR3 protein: CASSKPGQGSLMRNEQFF

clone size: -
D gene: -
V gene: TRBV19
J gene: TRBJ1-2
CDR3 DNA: TGTGCCAGTAGTGGACAGAACTATGGCTACACCTTC
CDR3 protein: CASSGQNYGYTF

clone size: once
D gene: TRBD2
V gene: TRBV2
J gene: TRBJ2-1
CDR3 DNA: TGTGCCAGCAGTGCGCATCCCGGGACTAGCAATGAGCAGTTCTTC
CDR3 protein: CASSAHPGTSNEQFF

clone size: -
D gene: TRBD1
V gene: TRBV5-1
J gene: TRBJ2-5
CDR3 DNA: TGCGCCAGCAGCTTGCCAGGGGGCGCAACCAGGGGGGTTAGGGAGACCCAGTACTTC
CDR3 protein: CASSLPGGATRGVRETQYF

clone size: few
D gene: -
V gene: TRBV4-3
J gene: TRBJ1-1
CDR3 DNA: TGCGCCAGCAGCCTAAATATCGTCCAGTACACTGAAGCTTTCTTT
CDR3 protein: CASSLNIVQYTEAFF

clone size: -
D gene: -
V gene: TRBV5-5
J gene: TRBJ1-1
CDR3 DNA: TGTGCCAGCAGCTCCCCTTCGACAGGGAACACTGAAGCTTTCTTT
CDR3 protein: CASSSPSTGNTEAFF

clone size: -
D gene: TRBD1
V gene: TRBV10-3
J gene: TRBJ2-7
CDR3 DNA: TGTGCCACCCGCCAGGGACAGGGGTTAACTACAACCTACGAGCAGTACTTC
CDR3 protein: CATRQGQGLTTTYEQYF

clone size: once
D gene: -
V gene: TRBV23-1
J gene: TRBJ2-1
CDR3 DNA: TGCGCCAGCAGTCCAAGGAAGCGCAAGCCCTACAATGAGCAGTTCTTC
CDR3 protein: CASSPRKRKPYNEQFF

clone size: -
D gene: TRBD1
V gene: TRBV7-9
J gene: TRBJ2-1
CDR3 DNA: TGTGCCAGCAGCCGACAGGGGGCCGATGAGCAGTTCTTC
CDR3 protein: CASSRQGADEQFF

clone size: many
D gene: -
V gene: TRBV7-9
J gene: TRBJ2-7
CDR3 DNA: TGTGCCAGCAGCTTAGTACGGGGAGACGAGCAGTACTTC
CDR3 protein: CASSLVRGDEQYF

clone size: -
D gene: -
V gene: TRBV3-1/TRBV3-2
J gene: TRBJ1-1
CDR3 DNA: TGTGCCAGCAGCCAAGTGGGTGGAGGCACTGAAGCTTTCTTT
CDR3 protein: CASSQVGGGTEAFF

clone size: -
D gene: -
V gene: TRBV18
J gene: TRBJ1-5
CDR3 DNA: TGTGCCAGCTCTGACGGGAGCAATCAGCCCCAGCATTTT
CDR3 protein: CASSDGSNQPQHF

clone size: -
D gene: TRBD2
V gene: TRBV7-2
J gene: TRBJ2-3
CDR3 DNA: TGTGCCAGCAGCTTAGCAAGCGGGAGCGGGGAGCGTACGCAGTATTTT
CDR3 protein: CASSLASGSGERTQYF

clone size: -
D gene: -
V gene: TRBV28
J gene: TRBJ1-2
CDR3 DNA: TGTGCCAGCACCCTAACGGCAGGAGGGTTTGGCTACACCTTC
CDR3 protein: CASTLTAGGFGYTF

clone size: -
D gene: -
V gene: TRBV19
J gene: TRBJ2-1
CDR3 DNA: TGTGCCAGTAGTATAACTGGGGCCCCCTCCTACAATGAGCAGTTCTTC
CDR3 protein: CASSITGAPSYNEQFF

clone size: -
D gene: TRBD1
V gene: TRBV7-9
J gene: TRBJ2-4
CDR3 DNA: TGTGCCAGCAGCCCCGACATCGGACAGGGATGGAACATTCAGTACTTC
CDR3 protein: CASSPDIGQGWNIQYF

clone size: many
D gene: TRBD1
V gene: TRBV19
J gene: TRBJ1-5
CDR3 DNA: TGTGCCAGTAGCCGACAGGGCCTCGGTCAGCCCCAGCATTTT
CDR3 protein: CASSRQGLGQPQHF

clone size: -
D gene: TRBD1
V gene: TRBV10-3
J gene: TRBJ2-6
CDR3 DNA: TGTGCCATCAGTGAGTCTGAGGGACAGAGCGAGAATTACGGGGCCAACGTCCTGACTTTC
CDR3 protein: CAISESEGQSENYGANVLTF

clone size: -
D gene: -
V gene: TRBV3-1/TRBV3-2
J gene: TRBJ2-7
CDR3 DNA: TGTGCCAGCAGCCTCGGCGGGGGCTTTTCCTACGAGCAGTACTTC
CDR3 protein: CASSLGGGFSYEQYF

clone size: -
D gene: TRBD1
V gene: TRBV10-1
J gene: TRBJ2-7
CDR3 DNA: TGCGCCAGCAGCGTTGACAGGGTCCCCTACGAGCAGTACTTC
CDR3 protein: CASSVDRVPYEQYF

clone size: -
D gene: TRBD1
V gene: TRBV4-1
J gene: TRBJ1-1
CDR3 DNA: TGCGCCAGCAGCCAACCGGACAGGGGATACACTGAAGCTTTCTTT
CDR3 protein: CASSQPDRGYTEAFF

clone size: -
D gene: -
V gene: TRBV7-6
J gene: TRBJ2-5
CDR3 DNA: TGTGCCAGCAGCTTCCGGGGGACCCAGTACTTC
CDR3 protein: CASSFRGTQYF

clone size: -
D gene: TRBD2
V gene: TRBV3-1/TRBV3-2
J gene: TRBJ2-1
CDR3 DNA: TGTGCCAGCAGGCTAGCGGGGCACTCCTACAATGAGCAGTTCTTC
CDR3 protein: CASRLAGHSYNEQFF

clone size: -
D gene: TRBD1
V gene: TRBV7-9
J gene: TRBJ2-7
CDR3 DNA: TGTGCCAGCAGCCCGACAGGGCGTAGGAACGAGCAGTACTTC
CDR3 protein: CASSPTGRRNEQYF